The rows below give T cell receptor beta chains drawn from one sample of a study of blood T cell repertoires in COVID-19. This table comes from immunoSEQ multiplex PCR, and its TCRdb copy is limited to in-frame clones, with some not included. This repertoire shows about 70,000 clones, around 76% found once; its top ten account for around 28%. The specimen was peripheral blood. These receptors were collected from a woman of 80 years or more with active or convalescent COVID-19. Each CDR3 is given with its conserved first and last residue. Each record gives: V gene, J gene, clone size, D gene, CDR3 DNA, CDR3 protein. D genes are given only for firm matches. Clone size is not always given. Where it is, it says once, few, many or a class for expanded clones.

TRBV18	TRBJ2-2	.	.	TGTGCCAGCTCGCCACGTACTCCCCTGAGCGGTGGGGGGGAGCTGTTTTTT	CASSPRTPLSGGGELFF
TRBV5-6	TRBJ1-5	.	.	TGTGCCAGCAGCCTAAGCAATCAGCCCCAGCATTTT	CASSLSNQPQHF
TRBV7-2	TRBJ2-1	few	.	TGTGCCAGCAGCCGAGACACCTACAATGAGCAGTTCTTC	CASSRDTYNEQFF
TRBV28	TRBJ1-1	.	.	TGTGCCAGCAGTCAACGACAGAGGTACACTGAAGCTTTCTTT	CASSQRQRYTEAFF
TRBV10-2	TRBJ2-5	.	TRBD2	TGCGCCAGCAGGCCAAGCGGGGGGAAAGAGACCCAGTACTTC	CASRPSGGKETQYF
TRBV7-2	TRBJ1-4	few	.	TGTGCCAGCAGCTTAGACGGCAGGGCATCGGAAAAACTGTTTTTT	CASSLDGRASEKLFF
TRBV5-1	TRBJ2-7	.	.	TGCGCCAGCAGCGACGAGGGTCGTGGTAGCGGCTACGAGCAGTACTTC	CASSDEGRGSGYEQYF
TRBV27	TRBJ1-1	.	TRBD1	TGTGCCAGCAGTTACACAGGGGGCACTGAAGCTTTCTTT	CASSYTGGTEAFF
TRBV7-9	TRBJ2-5	.	TRBD1	TGTGCCAGCAGACAAAACACCCAGGGGGCTAGAAGGGAGACCCAGTACTTC	CASRQNTQGARRETQYF
TRBV19	TRBJ1-5	few	.	TGTGCCAAAACAGTTCCCCCGACTAGATTTCACCAGCCCCAGCATTTT	CAKTVPPTRFHQPQHF
TRBV6-5	TRBJ1-5	.	TRBD1	TGTGCCAGCAGTCCTGACAGGGGAGGCAATCAGCCCCAGCATTTT	CASSPDRGGNQPQHF
TRBV6-5	TRBJ2-5	.	TRBD1	TGTGCCAGCAGTTCCGGACAGGGGGAGACCCAGTACTTC	CASSSGQGETQYF
TRBV7-8	TRBJ1-4	.	.	TGTGCCAGCAGCTTAATGTCAGGGTCTCCTGAAAAACTGTTTTTT	CASSLMSGSPEKLFF
TRBV28	TRBJ1-3	.	.	TGTGCCAGCAGCCAAGGGGGCTCTGGAAACACCATATATTTT	CASSQGGSGNTIYF
TRBV6-2/TRBV6-3	TRBJ1-4	.	.	TGTGCCAGCACCCCTTCTTGGAGGATGCATGAAAAACTGTTTTTT	CASTPSWRMHEKLFF
TRBV5-4	TRBJ2-1	.	TRBD2	TGTGCCAGCAGCTTGGGTAGCGGGGGGAAGTACAATGAGCAGTTCTTC	CASSLGSGGKYNEQFF